A single T cell receptor beta chain is shown here with its context. With random hexamers, roughly 0.45 to 1 ug RNA was reverse transcribed. TCRdb recomputed calls from the immunoSEQ multiplex PCR reads with MiXCR, one row per CDR3 protein. The sample comprises 130,000 to 150,000 distinct CDR3 sequences, 90% to 95% of which are singletons, and over 0.25% rests with the top ten. These data are taken from a study of CD8 T cells in Susac syndrome. Negative isolation yielded CD8+ and CD4+ T cells; FACS enriched TEMRA cells. V lost 4 bases to trimming and J lost 0 bases, with 14 bases between them. The CDR3 has 16 amino acids. Germline CDR1 is SGDLS and CDR2 is YYNGEE.

The sample comprised CD8+ T cells from PBMCs. The TCR comes from a human donor in good health. This sequence joins TRBV9 and TRBJ2-1, with a tentative D call TRBD2 (5 bases). The CDR3 is CASSPLTGSSYNEQFF. Here the CDR3 DNA reads TGTGCCAGCAGCCCCTTGACGGGGAGCTCCTACAATGAGCAGTTCTTC.